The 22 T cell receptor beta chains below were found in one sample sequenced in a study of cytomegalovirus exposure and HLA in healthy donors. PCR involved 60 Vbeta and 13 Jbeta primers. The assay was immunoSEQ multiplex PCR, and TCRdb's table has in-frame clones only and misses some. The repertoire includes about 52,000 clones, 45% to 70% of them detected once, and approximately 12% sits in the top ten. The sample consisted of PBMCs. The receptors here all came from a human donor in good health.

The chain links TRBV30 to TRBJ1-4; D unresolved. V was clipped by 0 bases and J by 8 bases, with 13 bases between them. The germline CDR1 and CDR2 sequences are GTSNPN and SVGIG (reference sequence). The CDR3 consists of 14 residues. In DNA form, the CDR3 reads TGTGCCTGGAGTGTACGGCAGGCCAGAGAAAAACTGTTTTTT. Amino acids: CAWSVRQAREKLFF.

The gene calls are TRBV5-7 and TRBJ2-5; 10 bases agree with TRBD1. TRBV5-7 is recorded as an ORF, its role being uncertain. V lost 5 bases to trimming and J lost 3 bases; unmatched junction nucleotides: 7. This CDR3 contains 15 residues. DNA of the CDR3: TGTGCCAGCAGTCCGACAGGGGGCGCGGAAGAGACCCAGTACTTC. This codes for CASSPTGGAEETQYF.

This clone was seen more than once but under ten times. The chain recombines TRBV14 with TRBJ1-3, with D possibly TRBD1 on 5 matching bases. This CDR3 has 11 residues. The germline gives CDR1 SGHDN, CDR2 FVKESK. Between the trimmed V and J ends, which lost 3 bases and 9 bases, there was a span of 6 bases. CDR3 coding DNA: TGTGCCAGCAGCCAGGGGCGCACCATATATTTT. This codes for CASSQGRTIYF.

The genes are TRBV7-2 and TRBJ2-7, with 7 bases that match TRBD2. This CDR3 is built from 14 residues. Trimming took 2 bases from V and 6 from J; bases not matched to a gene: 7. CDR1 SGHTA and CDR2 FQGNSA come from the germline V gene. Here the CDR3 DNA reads TGTGCCAGCAGCTTACGACGGGGGGAGCGCGAGCAGTACTTC. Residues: CASSLRRGEREQYF. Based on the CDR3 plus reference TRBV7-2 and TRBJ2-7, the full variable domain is GAGVSQSPSNKVTEKGKDVELRCDPISGHTALYWYRQSLGQGLEFLIYFQGNSAPDKSGLPSDRFSAERTGGSVSTLTIQRTQQEDSAVYLCASSLRRGEREQYFGPGTRLTVT.

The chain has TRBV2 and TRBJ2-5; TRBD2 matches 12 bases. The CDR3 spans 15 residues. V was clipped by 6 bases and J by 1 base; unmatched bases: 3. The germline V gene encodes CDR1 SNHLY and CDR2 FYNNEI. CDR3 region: CASSGLAGIQETQYF. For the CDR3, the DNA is TGTGCCAGCAGCGGACTAGCGGGGATCCAAGAGACCCAGTACTTC.

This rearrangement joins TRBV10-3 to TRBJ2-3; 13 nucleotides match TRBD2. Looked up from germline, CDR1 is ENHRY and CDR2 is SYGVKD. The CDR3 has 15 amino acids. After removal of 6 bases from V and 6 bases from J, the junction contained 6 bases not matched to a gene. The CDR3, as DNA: TGTGCCATCAGCGGGACTAGCGGGGAGATTGATACGCAGTATTTT. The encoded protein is CAISGTSGEIDTQYF.

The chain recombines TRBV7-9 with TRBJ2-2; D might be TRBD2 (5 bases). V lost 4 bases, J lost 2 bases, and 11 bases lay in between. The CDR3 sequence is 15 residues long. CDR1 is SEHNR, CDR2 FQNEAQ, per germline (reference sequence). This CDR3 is CASSYGNRNTGELFF. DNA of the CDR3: TGTGCCAGCAGCTACGGGAATCGCAACACCGGGGAGCTGTTTTTT. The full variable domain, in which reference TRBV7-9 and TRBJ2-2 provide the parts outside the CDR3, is DTGVSQNPRHKITKRGQNVTFRCDPISEHNRLYWYRQTLGQGPEFLTYFQNEAQLEKSRLLSDRFSAERPKGSFSTLEIQRTEQGDSAMYLCASSYGNRNTGELFFGEGSRLTVL.

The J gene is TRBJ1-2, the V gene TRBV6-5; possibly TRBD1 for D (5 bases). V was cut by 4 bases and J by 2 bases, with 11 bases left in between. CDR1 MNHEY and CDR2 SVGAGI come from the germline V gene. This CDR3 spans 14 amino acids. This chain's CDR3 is CASSSRETNYGYTF. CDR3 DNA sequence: TGTGCCAGCAGTTCCAGGGAAACCAACTATGGCTACACCTTC.

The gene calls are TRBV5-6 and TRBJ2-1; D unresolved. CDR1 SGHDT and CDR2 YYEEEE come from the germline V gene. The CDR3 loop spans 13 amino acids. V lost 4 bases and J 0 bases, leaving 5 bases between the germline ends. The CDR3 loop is CASSALSYNEQFF. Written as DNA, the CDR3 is TGTGCCAGCAGCGCGCTCTCCTACAATGAGCAGTTCTTC.

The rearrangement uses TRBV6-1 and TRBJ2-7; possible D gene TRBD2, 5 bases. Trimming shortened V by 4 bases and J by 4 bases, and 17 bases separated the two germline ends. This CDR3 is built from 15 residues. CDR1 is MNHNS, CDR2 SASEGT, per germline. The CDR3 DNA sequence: TGTGCCAGCAGTGTGGTTGGTAGCGATCAGTACGAGCAGTACTTC. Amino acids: CASSVVGSDQYEQYF.

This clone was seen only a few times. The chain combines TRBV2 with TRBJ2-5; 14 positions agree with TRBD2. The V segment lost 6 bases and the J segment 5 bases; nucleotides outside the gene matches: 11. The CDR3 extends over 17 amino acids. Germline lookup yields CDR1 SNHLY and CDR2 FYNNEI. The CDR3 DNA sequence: TGTGCCAGCAGAAACCCGGGACTAGCGGGGGTGGAGGAGACCCAGTACTTC. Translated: CASRNPGLAGVEETQYF.

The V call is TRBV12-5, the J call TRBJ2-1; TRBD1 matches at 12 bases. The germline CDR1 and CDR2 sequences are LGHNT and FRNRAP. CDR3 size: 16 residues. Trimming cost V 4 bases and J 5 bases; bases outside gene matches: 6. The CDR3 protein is CASGSRDRGRDNEQFF. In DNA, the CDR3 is TGTGCTAGTGGTTCGAGGGACAGGGGGCGAGACAATGAGCAGTTCTTC.

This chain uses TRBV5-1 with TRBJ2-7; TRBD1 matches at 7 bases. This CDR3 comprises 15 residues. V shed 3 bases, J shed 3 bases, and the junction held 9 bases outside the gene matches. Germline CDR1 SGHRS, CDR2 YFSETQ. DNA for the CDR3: TGCGCCAGCAGCTCTCCGTACAGGGGCAACTACGAGCAGTACTTC. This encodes CASSSPYRGNYEQYF.

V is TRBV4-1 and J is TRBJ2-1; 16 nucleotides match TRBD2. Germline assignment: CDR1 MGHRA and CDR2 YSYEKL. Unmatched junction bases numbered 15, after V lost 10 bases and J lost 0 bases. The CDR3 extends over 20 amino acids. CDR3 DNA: TGCGCCATCCGCGACGGGACTAGCGGGGGGGCAAAAGGCTCCTACAATGAGCAGTTCTTC. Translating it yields CAIRDGTSGGAKGSYNEQFF.

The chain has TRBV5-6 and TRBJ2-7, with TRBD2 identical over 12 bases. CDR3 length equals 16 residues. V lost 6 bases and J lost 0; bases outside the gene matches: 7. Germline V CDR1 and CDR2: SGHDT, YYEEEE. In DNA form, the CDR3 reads TGTGCCAGCATCAGACTAGCGGGGGCAGACTCCTACGAGCAGTACTTC. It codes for CASIRLAGADSYEQYF.

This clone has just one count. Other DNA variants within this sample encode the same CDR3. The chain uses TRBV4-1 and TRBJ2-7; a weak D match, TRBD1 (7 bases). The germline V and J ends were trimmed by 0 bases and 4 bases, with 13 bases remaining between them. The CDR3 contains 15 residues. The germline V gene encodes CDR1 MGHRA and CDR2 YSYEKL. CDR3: CASSQDRGTAYEQYF. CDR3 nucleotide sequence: TGCGCCAGCAGCCAAGACCGGGGGACAGCATACGAGCAGTACTTC.

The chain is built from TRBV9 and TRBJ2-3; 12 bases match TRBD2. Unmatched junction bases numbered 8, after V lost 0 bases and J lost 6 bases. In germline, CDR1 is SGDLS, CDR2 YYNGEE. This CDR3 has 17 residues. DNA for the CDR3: TGTGCCAGCAGCGTAGCTACGGCTAGCGGGGGGGACGATACGCAGTATTTT. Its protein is CASSVATASGGDDTQYF.

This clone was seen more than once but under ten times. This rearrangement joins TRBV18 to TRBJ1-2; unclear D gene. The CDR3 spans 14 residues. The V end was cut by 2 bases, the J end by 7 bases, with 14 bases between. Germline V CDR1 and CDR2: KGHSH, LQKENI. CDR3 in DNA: TGTGCCAGCTCACCAGGGGAGCTGGCTCGTGGCTACACCTTC. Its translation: CASSPGELARGYTF. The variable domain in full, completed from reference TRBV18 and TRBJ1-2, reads NAGVMQNPRHLVRRRGQEARLRCSPMKGHSHVYWYRQLPEEGLKFMVYLQKENIIDESGMPKERFSAEFPKEGPSILRIQQVVRGDSAAYFCASSPGELARGYTFGSGTRLTVV.

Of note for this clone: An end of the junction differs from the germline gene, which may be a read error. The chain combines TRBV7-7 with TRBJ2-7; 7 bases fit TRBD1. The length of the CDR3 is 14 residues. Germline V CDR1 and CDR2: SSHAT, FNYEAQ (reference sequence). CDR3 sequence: CASSLGDSPYEQYF. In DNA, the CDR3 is TGTGCTAGCAGCTTGGGGGACAGCCCCTACGAGCAGTACTTC.

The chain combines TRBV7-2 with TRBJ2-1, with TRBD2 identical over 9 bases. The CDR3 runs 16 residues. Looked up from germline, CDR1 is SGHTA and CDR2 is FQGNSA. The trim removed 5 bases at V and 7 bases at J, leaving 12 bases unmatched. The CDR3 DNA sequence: TGTGCCAGCAGCGCCTCTGTGCGGGGGGGCAGAAATGAGCAGTTCTTC. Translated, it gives CASSASVRGGRNEQFF.

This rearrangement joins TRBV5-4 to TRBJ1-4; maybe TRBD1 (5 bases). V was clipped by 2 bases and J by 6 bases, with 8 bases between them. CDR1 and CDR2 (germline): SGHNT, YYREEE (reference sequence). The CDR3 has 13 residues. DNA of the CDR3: TGTGCCAGCAGCTTTCTAGGGGATGAAAAACTGTTTTTT. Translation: CASSFLGDEKLFF.

CDR3 DNA: TGCGCCAGCAGCCCGGTTAATTCGAAGATGGGGCTCTATTCACCCCTCCACTTT. This sequence encodes CASSPVNSKMGLYSPLHF. The chain couples TRBV4-1 to TRBJ1-6; D perhaps matches TRBD1 (5 bases). Germline CDR1 reads MGHRA; CDR2 reads YSYEKL. The CDR3 runs to 18 residues. V shed 4 bases and J shed 8 bases, with 24 bases lying between them.